What follows describes a single T cell receptor (beta chain). V lost 3 bases and J lost 0, with 9 bases in between. Germline lookup yields CDR1 MDHEN and CDR2 SYDVKM. This CDR3 has 15 amino acids. This record comes from a study of CDR3 diversity in severe acne. One entry per CDR3 protein, called by TCRdb with MiXCR from the PCR reads. In the table there are around 85,000 distinct CDR3 sequences, approximately 49% of which are singletons. The V call is TRBV28, the J call TRBJ2-1; D unresolved. The clonotype comes from a male donor with severe acne vulgaris. The sample was blood. The CDR3 protein is CASSFTRDSYNEQFF. CDR3 nucleotides: TGTGCCAGCAGTTTCACTCGAGACTCCTACAATGAGCAGTTCTTC.